This is a list of T cell receptor beta chains from one sample in a study of response to subunit inactivated influenza vaccine. Via MiXCR, TCRdb re-called the RT-PCR reads, giving one row per CDR3 protein. The table lists roughly 570,000 distinct CDR3 sequences, 13% of them singletons. Sequences were derived from PBMCs from blood, sampled 45 days after vaccination. The receptor set was obtained from a man in his forties or fifties who received an inactivated influenza vaccine. The CDR3 runs from the conserved cysteine through the conserved F or W. Each record gives: V gene, clone size, J gene, D gene, CDR3 DNA, CDR3 protein. D genes are given only for firm matches. For some rows the clone size is stated as once, few or many, or as a class when expanded; others skip it.

TRBV4-3,few,TRBJ1-1,.,TGCGCCAGCAGCCAAGATATAGGGTGGGGGCCATCTGAAGCTTTCTTT,CASSQDIGWGPSEAFF
TRBV5-6,.,TRBJ1-5,.,TGTGCCAGCAGCAAATGGGGTTCAGGCAATCAGCCCCAGCATTTT,CASSKWGSGNQPQHF
TRBV29-1,few,TRBJ1-1,.,TGCAGCGTTGCCCGTGGAAGAGAACCAGCTTTCTTT,CSVARGREPAFF
TRBV20-1,.,TRBJ2-2,TRBD2,TGCAGTGCTAGAAATGGACTAGCGGGGGTCACCGGGGAGCTGTTTTTT,CSARNGLAGVTGELFF
TRBV7-9,.,TRBJ2-1,TRBD2,TGTGCCAGCAGCGCGGGACTAGCGTCTAACAATGAGCAGTTCTTC,CASSAGLASNNEQFF
TRBV5-1,.,TRBJ2-4,.,TGCGCCCCCTCCTCCTCAAGGGGGGGCATTCAGTACTTC,CAPSSSRGGIQYF
TRBV12-3/TRBV12-4,many,TRBJ1-6,.,TGTGCCAGCAGCCTCGACAGCTATAATTCACCCCTCCACTTT,CASSLDSYNSPLHF
TRBV15,.,TRBJ1-4,.,TGTGCCACCAGCAGAGATGTGGGACAACTTAATGAAAAACTGTTTTTT,CATSRDVGQLNEKLFF
TRBV12-3/TRBV12-4,many,TRBJ2-3,.,TGTGCCAGCAGTTGGGGGGCAGATACGCAGTATTTT,CASSWGADTQYF
TRBV7-2,.,TRBJ2-2,.,TGTGCCAGCAGCTTTTTAATGACTGGCGGGGAGCTGTTTTTT,CASSFLMTGGELFF